The T cell receptor (beta chain) described here comes from a study of cytomegalovirus exposure and HLA in healthy donors. General study results and limits: The investigators catalogued 150 to 200 TCR beta chains as cytomegalovirus-associated.

About this clone: Its target is unknown.

Trimming at V came to 4 bases and at J to 0 bases, leaving 11 bases not matched to a gene. The CDR3 spans 18 residues. The germline CDR1 and CDR2 sequences are LNHDA and SQIVND (reference sequence). PCR primers comprised 60 Vbeta and 13 Jbeta primers. Produced via immunoSEQ multiplex PCR; TCRdb's table is partial and in-frame only. The sample has fewer than 300,000 clones; just over 85% are singletons. The sequenced sample consisted of PBMCs. This clonotype originated in a man aged 35-49 years in good health and CMV-seropositive. The chain couples TRBV19 to TRBJ2-5; 10 bases map to TRBD1. The CDR3 is CASSKGQGWTHHQETQYF. The CDR3 DNA reads TGTGCCAGTAGTAAGGGACAGGGGTGGACGCACCACCAAGAGACCCAGTACTTC.